The 24 T cell receptor beta chains presented below share a single source sample, sequenced in a study of OX40 agonist ivuxolimab in advanced cancers. Data came from immunoSEQ multiplex PCR; TCRdb stores just in-frame clones and leaves some out. The sample carries 30,000 or so clones, around four fifths recorded once. The sample was CD4+ or CD8+ T cells sorted from blood, taken in a trial of the OX40 agonist ivuxolimab. These TCRs come from an adult with an advanced solid tumor such as melanoma, head and neck, liver or kidney cancer.

The gene calls are TRBV6-4 and TRBJ1-6, with 7 bases that match TRBD1. V shed 4 bases and J 11 bases; nucleotides not matched to a gene: 8. This CDR3 contains 14 residues. The germline gives CDR1 MRHNA, CDR2 SNTAGT. CDR3 sequence reads: CASSAQQQGTPLHF. In DNA form, the CDR3 reads TGTGCCAGCAGTGCCCAGCAACAGGGGACACCCCTCCACTTT.

The J gene is TRBJ1-2, the V gene TRBV27; weak D call: TRBD1 (5 bases). The CDR3 extends over 13 amino acids. Germline values: CDR1 MNHEY, CDR2 SMNVEV (reference sequence). The V end lost 8 bases, the J end lost 4 bases, and 14 bases lay between the germline ends. CDR3 in DNA: TGTGCCAGCTCCATGGGGGGGAGCTATGGCTACACCTTC. This codes for CASSMGGSYGYTF.

The rearrangement links TRBV30 to TRBJ1-5; D is perhaps TRBD1 (6 bases). Trimming removed 2 bases from V and 9 bases from J, with 14 bases in between. The CDR3 has 13 residues. Germline CDR1 and CDR2: GTSNPN and SVGIG (reference sequence). CDR3 nucleotide sequence: TGTGCCTGGAGTCCGGACAGTCTGGGGCCCCAGCATTTT. As protein: CAWSPDSLGPQHF.

This sequence joins TRBV30 and TRBJ1-5, with a tentative D call TRBD1 (5 bases). Germline V gene sequence: CDR1 GTSNPN, CDR2 SVGIG (reference sequence). CDR3 size: 13 residues. With 4 bases removed from V and 6 bases from J, the gap between germline ends came to 13 bases. The DNA of the CDR3 is TGTGCCTGGATGGGCAGGGAAGGTCAGCCCCAGCATTTT. Protein product: CAWMGREGQPQHF.

This clone has only a few counts. V usage is TRBV2 and J usage is TRBJ2-5, with 11 bases matching TRBD2. Germline V lookup: CDR1 SNHLY, CDR2 FYNNEI. The V and J ends lost 11 bases and 1 base, in that order; junction bases with no gene match: 6. The CDR3 length is 14 residues. CDR3 nucleotides: TGTGCCTGCCGGACTAGCGGGTTCCAAGAGACCCAGTACTTC. It is translated as CACRTSGFQETQYF.

The rearrangement joins TRBV19 to TRBJ2-1; 7 nucleotides line up with TRBD1. This CDR3 is built from 15 residues. Germline CDR1 reads LNHDA; CDR2 reads SQIVND (reference sequence). V was pared by 5 bases and J by 3 bases, with 7 bases of the junction left unmatched. CDR3: CASSARDRLYNEQFF. CDR3 DNA sequence: TGTGCCAGTAGTGCCCGGGACAGACTCTACAATGAGCAGTTCTTC.

This clone appeared a few times. The gene calls are TRBV6-5 and TRBJ2-7, with a tentative D call TRBD1 (6 bases). CDR1 is MNHEY and CDR2 is SVGAGI in the germline V gene. Trimming stripped 6 bases from V and 2 bases from J, with 14 bases between. This CDR3 has 14 amino acids. CDR3 loop: CASRKQGSTYEQYF. CDR3 DNA: TGTGCCAGCAGAAAACAGGGATCGACCTACGAGCAGTACTTC.

This chain links TRBV6-1 with TRBJ1-2; tentative D call: TRBD1 (5 bases). Germline CDR1 is MNHNS and CDR2 is SASEGT. The CDR3 totals 14 residues. V was trimmed by 7 bases and J by 0 bases, leaving 12 bases between them. CDR3 DNA sequence: TGTGCCAGCACCCGGGGGGGGACTAACTATGGCTACACCTTC. Translated: CASTRGGTNYGYTF.

The V and J genes are TRBV19 and TRBJ1-2; maybe TRBD1 (5 bases). V lost 1 base, J lost 1 base, and 13 bases lay in between. CDR1 and CDR2 from the germline V gene are LNHDA and SQIVND (reference sequence). The CDR3 consists of 16 residues. The CDR3 sequence: CASSIVRGGVNYGYTF. Here the CDR3 DNA reads TGTGCCAGTAGTATAGTTCGAGGAGGGGTTAACTATGGCTACACCTTC.

This chain connects TRBV7-2 to TRBJ2-7; D perhaps matches TRBD1 (6 bases). Germline CDR1 and CDR2: SGHTA and FQGNSA. This CDR3 comprises 14 residues. V was trimmed by 4 bases and J by 3 bases, leaving 13 bases between them. The CDR3 here is CASSSMGQSYEQYF. The CDR3 nucleotides are TGTGCCAGCAGCTCAATGGGACAAAGCTACGAGCAGTACTTC.

This chain links TRBV6-1 with TRBJ1-2; 12 bases are a match to TRBD1. The V gene end was trimmed by 5 bases and the J gene end by 7 bases; junction bases not matched to a gene: 8. This CDR3 comprises 15 residues. The V gene's germline CDR1 is MNHNS and CDR2 SASEGT. CDR3 sequence (DNA): TGTGCCAGCAGTTTGCCGGGACAGGGGGCTTTTGGCTACACCTTC. It translates to CASSLPGQGAFGYTF.

The CDR3 region has the DNA TGTGCCAGCAGCCCAAGGACAGGGTCGGATACGCAGTATTTT. The encoded protein is CASSPRTGSDTQYF. The V and J genes are TRBV7-3 and TRBJ2-3; 8 bases agree with TRBD1. With V trimmed by 5 bases and J by 6 bases, 7 bases remained unmatched. Germline V CDR1 and CDR2: SGHTA, FQGTGA. This CDR3 has 14 residues.

V is TRBV14 and J is TRBJ2-5, with D perhaps being TRBD1 or TRBD2 (5 bases each). Trimming left V 4 bases short and J 0 bases short, with 12 bases between. CDR1 and CDR2 (germline): SGHDN, FVKESK. The CDR3 runs 15 residues. The CDR3, as DNA: TGTGCCAGCAGCCCCCGGTCGGGACACCAAGAGACCCAGTACTTC. Encoded protein: CASSPRSGHQETQYF.

The gene calls are TRBV11-2 and TRBJ2-7; D not certain. V was shortened by 2 bases and J by 3 bases, with 11 bases between the two germline ends. CDR1 SGHAT and CDR2 FQNNGV come from the germline V gene. The CDR3 runs 14 residues. CDR3 sequence reads: CASSLTLQSYEQYF. For the CDR3, the DNA is TGTGCCAGCAGCTTAACTTTGCAGAGCTACGAGCAGTACTTC.

This clone was seen just once. The J gene is TRBJ1-5, the V gene TRBV10-3, with 7 bases fitting TRBD1. The CDR3 loop spans 15 amino acids. Germline V gene lookup returns CDR1 ENHRY and CDR2 SYGVKD. The V gene end was trimmed by 4 bases and the J gene end by 7 bases; junction bases not matched to a gene: 10. The CDR3 bases are TGTGCCATCAGTGGGGGGACAGAACCTTACCAGCCCCAGCATTTT. It specifies CAISGGTEPYQPQHF.

This clone was observed once. This rearrangement joins TRBV19 to TRBJ1-4, with 7 bases fitting TRBD1. After removal of 5 bases from V and 1 base from J, the junction contained 4 bases not matched to a gene. The CDR3 totals 15 residues. Germline assignment: CDR1 LNHDA and CDR2 SQIVND (reference sequence). Written as DNA, the CDR3 is TGTGCCAGTAGTCCCCGGGACAGAACTAATGAAAAACTGTTTTTT. This gives the protein CASSPRDRTNEKLFF.

V gene TRBV19 combines with J gene TRBJ1-2; TRBD1 matches 7 bases. V lost 9 bases to trimming and J lost 2 bases; unmatched junction nucleotides: 12. CDR1 LNHDA and CDR2 SQIVND come from the germline V gene (reference sequence). The CDR3 has 15 residues. DNA of the CDR3: TGTGCCAGCATCCCCGCCGGGACAGCGAACTATGGCTACACCTTC. Translating gives CASIPAGTANYGYTF.

This chain uses TRBV6-5 with TRBJ1-2; TRBD1 matches at 7 bases. The CDR3 length is 13 residues. CDR1 MNHEY and CDR2 SVGAGI come from the germline V gene. Losses at the gene ends were 8 bases for V and 2 bases for J; bases not matched to a gene: 5. CDR3 DNA sequence: TGTGCCAGCCGTACAGGGGCGAACTATGGCTACACCTTC. Translation: CASRTGANYGYTF.

This clone is a singleton in its sample. This chain links TRBV7-9 with TRBJ1-1; 7 bases match TRBD1. Germline V CDR1 and CDR2: SEHNR, FQNEAQ (reference sequence). This CDR3 spans 17 amino acids. The junction had 13 bases not matched to a gene; V was cut back by 5 bases and J by 1 base. CDR3 amino acids: CASSTRAGGKKNTEAFF. DNA of the CDR3: TGTGCCAGCAGCACTAGGGCAGGGGGGAAAAAGAACACTGAAGCTTTCTTT.

This chain joins TRBV9 and TRBJ1-1; D gene uncertain. Germline CDR1 SGDLS, CDR2 YYNGEE. V lost 3 bases and J 0 bases, leaving 6 bases between the germline ends. The CDR3 length is 13 residues. The CDR3 nucleotides read TGTGCCAGCAGCGCAACTATGAACACTGAAGCTTTCTTT. It specifies CASSATMNTEAFF.

The chain couples TRBV7-8 to TRBJ2-6, with 14 bases aligning to TRBD2. This CDR3 is 17 amino acids long. Losses at the gene ends were 5 bases for V and 6 bases for J; bases not matched to a gene: 6. The germline V gene encodes CDR1 SGHVS and CDR2 FQNEAQ. CDR3 residues: CASSPGTSGGEANVLTF. The CDR3 DNA reads TGTGCCAGCAGCCCGGGGACTAGCGGGGGAGAGGCCAACGTCCTGACTTTC.

V is TRBV6-5 and J is TRBJ1-6, with unresolved D. Germline CDR1 is MNHEY and CDR2 is SVGAGI. Trimming removed 7 bases from V and 10 bases from J, with 11 bases in between. There are 12 residues in the CDR3. The CDR3 loop reads CASTDPGSPLHF. CDR3 DNA: TGTGCCAGCACCGACCCGGGGTCACCCCTCCACTTT.

A single count supports this clone. The V call is TRBV6-1, the J call TRBJ2-3, with a possible D match to TRBD1 (6 bases). The V and J ends lost 6 bases and 2 bases respectively, with 12 bases between them. The length of the CDR3 is 14 residues. The germline V gene has CDR1 MNHNS and CDR2 SASEGT. The CDR3 reads CASSRNRATDTQYF. The CDR3 coding sequence is TGTGCCAGCAGCAGAAACAGGGCCACAGATACGCAGTATTTT.

The genes are TRBV9 and TRBJ1-6; the D is unclear. CDR1 and CDR2 from the germline V gene are SGDLS and YYNGEE. V lost 2 bases, J lost 6 bases, and 3 bases lay in between. This CDR3 has 12 amino acids. The CDR3 loop reads CASSVGNSPLHF. The CDR3 nucleotides are TGTGCCAGCAGCGTCGGTAATTCACCCCTCCACTTT.